This T cell receptor (beta chain) was captured in a study of blood T cell repertoires in COVID-19. Overall study: Acute and convalescent COVID-19 specimens originated in the United States, Italy and Spain. Sources were T cells, B-cell-depleted T cells, or PBMCs; the material itself was cDNA or gDNA.

Enrolment of Seattle patients took place during active infection, and they were followed longitudinally. This CDR3 contains 13 residues. Trimming at V came to 3 bases and at J to 5 bases, leaving 4 bases not matched to a gene. Germline loops: CDR1 GTSNPN, CDR2 SVGIG (reference sequence). In the original workflow: Using reference gene primer amplification, nucleated cell counts were estimated. Measured with immunoSEQ multiplex PCR; TCRdb has only the in-frame clones, and not every one. The V and J calls and clone size are taken from that table; D and trimming were inferred from the DNA. The table lists 200,000 to 250,000 clones, approximately 78% of them singletons.

This TCR was sampled from a woman aged 70-85 years with COVID-19, enrolled during active disease. The rearrangement links TRBV30 to TRBJ1-5; 7 bases are a match to TRBD1. Sequenced input: peripheral blood. The CDR3 sequence: CAWSGQADQPQHF. The CDR3 bases are TGTGCCTGGAGCGGACAGGCGGATCAGCCCCAGCATTTT.